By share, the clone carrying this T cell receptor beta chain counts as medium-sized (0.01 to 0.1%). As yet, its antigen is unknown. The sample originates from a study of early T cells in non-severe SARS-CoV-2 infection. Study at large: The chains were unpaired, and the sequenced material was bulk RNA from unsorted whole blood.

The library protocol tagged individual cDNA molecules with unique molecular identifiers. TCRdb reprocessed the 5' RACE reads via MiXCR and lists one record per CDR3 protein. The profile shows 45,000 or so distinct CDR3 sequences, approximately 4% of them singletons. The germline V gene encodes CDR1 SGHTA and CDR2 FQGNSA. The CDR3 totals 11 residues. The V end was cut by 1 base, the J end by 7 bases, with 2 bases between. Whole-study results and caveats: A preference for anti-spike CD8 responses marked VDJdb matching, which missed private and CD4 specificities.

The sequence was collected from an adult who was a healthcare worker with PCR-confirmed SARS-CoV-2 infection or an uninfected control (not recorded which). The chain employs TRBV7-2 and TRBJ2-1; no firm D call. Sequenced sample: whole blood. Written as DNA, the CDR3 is TGTGCCAGCAGCTTAGTTAATGAGCAGTTCTTC. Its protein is CASSLVNEQFF.